This T cell receptor (beta chain) was sequenced during a study of memory CD4+ T cells and cytomegalovirus serostatus. Repertoires were generated with immunoSEQ multiplex PCR, while TCRdb's copy carries only in-frame clones and drops some. Among approximately 60,000 clones listed, about 80% were seen once. Single viable CD3+CD4+CD8-CD45RO+ cells were sorted as the memory CD4+ T cells. Per the germline V gene, CDR1 is MNHEY and CDR2 is SVGAGI. The ends lost 2 bases at V and 10 bases at J; junction bases unmatched: 11. The CDR3 extends over 16 amino acids. Sequencing was performed on memory CD4+ T cells from blood. The TCR sequence derives from an adult in good health and CMV-seropositive. The rearrangement links TRBV6-5 to TRBJ2-1; 10 bases agree with TRBD2. DNA of the CDR3: TGTGCCAGCAGTTACGGGGTACTAGCGGGACCCTTGGAGCAGTTCTTC. The encoded protein is CASSYGVLAGPLEQFF.